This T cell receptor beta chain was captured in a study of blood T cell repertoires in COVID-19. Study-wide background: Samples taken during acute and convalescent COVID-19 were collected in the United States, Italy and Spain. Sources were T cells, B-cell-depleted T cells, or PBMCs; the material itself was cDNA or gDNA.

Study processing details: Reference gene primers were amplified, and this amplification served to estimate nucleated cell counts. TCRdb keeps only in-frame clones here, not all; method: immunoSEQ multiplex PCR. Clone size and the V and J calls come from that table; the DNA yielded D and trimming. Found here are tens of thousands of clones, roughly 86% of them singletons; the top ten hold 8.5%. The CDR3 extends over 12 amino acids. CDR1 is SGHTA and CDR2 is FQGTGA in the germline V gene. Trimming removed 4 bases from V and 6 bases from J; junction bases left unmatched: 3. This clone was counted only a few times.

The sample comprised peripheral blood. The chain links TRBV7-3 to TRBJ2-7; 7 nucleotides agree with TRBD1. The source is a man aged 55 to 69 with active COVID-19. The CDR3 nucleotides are TGTGCCAGCAGCTGGACAGGCGGCGAGCAGTACTTC. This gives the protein CASSWTGGEQYF. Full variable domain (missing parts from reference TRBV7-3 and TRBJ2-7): GAGVSQTPSNKVTEKGKYVELRCDPISGHTALYWYRQSLGQGPEFLIYFQGTGAADDSGLPNDRFFAVRPEGSVSTLKIQRTERGDSAVYLCASSWTGGEQYFGPGTRLTVT.